The next 5 T cell receptor beta chains were all read from a single sample in a study of T cell changes during pregnancy in multiple sclerosis. Assay: immunoSEQ multiplex PCR; the TCRdb copy retains only in-frame clones and omits some. The sample lists fewer than 70,000 clones; roughly 92% were seen once. Sequences were derived from peripheral blood, sampled in the second trimester of pregnancy. All receptors come from a female donor with multiple sclerosis, enrolled in a pregnancy study.

The chain couples TRBV5-1 to TRBJ2-3; the D gene is possibly TRBD2 (5 bases). The CDR3 covers 15 residues. The germline V gene has CDR1 SGHRS and CDR2 YFSETQ. Trimming removed 2 bases from V and 2 bases from J, with 12 bases in between. The CDR3 here is CASSLTSGYTDTQYF. Here the CDR3 DNA reads TGCGCCAGCAGCTTAACCAGCGGTTACACAGATACGCAGTATTTT.

The chain carries TRBV4-1 and TRBJ2-1; 10 nucleotides align to TRBD2. CDR1 and CDR2 (germline): MGHRA, YSYEKL. Trimming cost V 1 base and J 8 bases; bases outside gene matches: 8. CDR3 length: 16 amino acids. The DNA for the CDR3 is TGCGCCAGCAGCCAAGTAGAGCTAGCGGGAGCGGATGAGCAGTTCTTC. Protein product: CASSQVELAGADEQFF.

The CDR3 is CASSPRTSGINTGELFF. As DNA, the CDR3 is TGCGCCAGCAGCCCAAGGACTAGCGGGATCAACACCGGGGAGCTGTTTTTT. The chain has TRBV5-1 and TRBJ2-2; 12 bases map to TRBD2. With V trimmed by 4 bases and J by 2 bases, 6 bases remained unmatched. Germline CDR1 and CDR2: SGHRS and YFSETQ. The CDR3 has 17 residues. The entire variable domain, with the rest obtained from reference TRBV5-1 and TRBJ2-2, is as follows: KAGVTQTPRYLIKTRGQQVTLSCSPISGHRSVSWYQQTPGQGLQFLFEYFSETQRNKGNFPGRFSGRQFSNSRSEMNVSTLELGDSALYLCASSPRTSGINTGELFFGEGSRLTVL.

CDR3 sequence (DNA): TGTGCCAGCAGCCAAGAAAAGCTAGCGGGAGCCTACGAGCAGTACTTC. Translation: CASSQEKLAGAYEQYF. The rearrangement uses TRBV4-2 and TRBJ2-7; 10 bases are shared with TRBD2. The CDR3 is 16 amino acids. Germline-derived CDR1 and CDR2 are LGHNA and YNFKEQ. V gave up 0 bases and J gave up 2 bases; unmatched junction bases: 4.

The V and J genes are TRBV9 and TRBJ2-1; 8 positions agree with TRBD2. The J segment lost 0 bases and the V segment lost 3 bases, leaving 2 bases of the junction unmatched. CDR3 size: 15 residues. Germline assignment: CDR1 SGDLS and CDR2 YYNGEE. CDR3 sequence reads: CASSGSGTSYNEQFF. The CDR3 coding sequence is TGTGCCAGCAGCGGTAGCGGGACCTCCTACAATGAGCAGTTCTTC.